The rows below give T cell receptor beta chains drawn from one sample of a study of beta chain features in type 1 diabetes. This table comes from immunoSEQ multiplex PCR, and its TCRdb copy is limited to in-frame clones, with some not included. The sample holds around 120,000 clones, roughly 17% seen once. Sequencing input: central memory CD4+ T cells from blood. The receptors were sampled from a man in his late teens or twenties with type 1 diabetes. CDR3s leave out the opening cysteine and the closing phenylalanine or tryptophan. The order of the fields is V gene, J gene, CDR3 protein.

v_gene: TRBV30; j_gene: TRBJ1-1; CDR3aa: AWSALEGTEAF
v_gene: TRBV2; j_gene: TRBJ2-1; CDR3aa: ASSLSGREDNEQF
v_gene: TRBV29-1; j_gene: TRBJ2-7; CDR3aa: SVAENYEQY
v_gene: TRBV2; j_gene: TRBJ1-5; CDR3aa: ASSEGGNQPQH
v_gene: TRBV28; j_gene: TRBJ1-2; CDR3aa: ASSFRGYT
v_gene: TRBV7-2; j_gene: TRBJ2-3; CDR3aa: ASSSRRDGTDTQY
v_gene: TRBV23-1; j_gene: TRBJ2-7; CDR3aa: ASRSGEQY
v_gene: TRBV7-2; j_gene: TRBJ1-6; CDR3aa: ASSLASERGSPLH
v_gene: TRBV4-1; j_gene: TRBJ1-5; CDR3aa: ASSQDREQPQH
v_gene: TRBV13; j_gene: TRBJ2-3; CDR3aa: ASSLIAGDADTQY
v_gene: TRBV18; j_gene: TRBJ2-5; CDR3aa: ASSPKETQY
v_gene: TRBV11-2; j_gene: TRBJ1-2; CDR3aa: ASSTDRGRGYT
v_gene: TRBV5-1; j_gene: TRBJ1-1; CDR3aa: ASSLADPRVEAF
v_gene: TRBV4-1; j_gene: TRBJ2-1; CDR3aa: ASSQGGRYPPYNEQF
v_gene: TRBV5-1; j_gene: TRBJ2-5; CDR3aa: ASSLVGPGETQY
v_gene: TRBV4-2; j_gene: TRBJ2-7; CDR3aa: ASSSTGGLANYEQY
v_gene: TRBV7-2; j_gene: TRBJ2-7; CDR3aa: ASSPDRYEQY
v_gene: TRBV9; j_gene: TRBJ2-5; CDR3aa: ASSVVVGETQY
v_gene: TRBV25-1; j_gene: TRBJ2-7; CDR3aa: ASSDDRGPYEQY
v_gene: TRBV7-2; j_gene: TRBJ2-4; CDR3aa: ASSPDGAKNIQY
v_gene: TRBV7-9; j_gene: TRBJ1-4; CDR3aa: ASSPDVWGKLF
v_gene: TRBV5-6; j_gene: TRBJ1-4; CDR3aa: ASSSRQGNEKLF
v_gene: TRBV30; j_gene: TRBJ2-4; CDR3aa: AWSKTSSGNIQY
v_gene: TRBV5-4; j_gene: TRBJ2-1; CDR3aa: ASSPGERGIVIHNEQF
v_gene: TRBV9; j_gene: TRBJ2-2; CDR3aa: ASSPPGPKNTGELF
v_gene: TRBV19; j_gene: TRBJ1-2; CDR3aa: ASGTNNYGYT
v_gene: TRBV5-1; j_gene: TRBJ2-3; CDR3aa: ASSLQGGDTQY
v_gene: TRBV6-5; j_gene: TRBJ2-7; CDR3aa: ASGPGSYEQY
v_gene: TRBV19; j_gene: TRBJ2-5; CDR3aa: ASSIQGRTQY
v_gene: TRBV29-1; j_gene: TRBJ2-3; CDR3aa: SVVRVGTDTQY
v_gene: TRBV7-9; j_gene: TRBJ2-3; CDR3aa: ASSLVPRDHDTQY
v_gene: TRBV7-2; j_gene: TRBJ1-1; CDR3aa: ASSRRRDRETEAF
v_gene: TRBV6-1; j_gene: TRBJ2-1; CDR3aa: ASTQGARYNEQF
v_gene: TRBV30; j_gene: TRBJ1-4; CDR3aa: AWSEGRSEKLF
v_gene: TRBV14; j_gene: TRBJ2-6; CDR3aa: ASNRSPNGANVLT
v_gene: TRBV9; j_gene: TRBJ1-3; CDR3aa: ASNPTGRLGNTIY
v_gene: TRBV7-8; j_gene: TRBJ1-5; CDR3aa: ASSSYRGRGNQPQH
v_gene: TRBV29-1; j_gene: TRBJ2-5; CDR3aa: SARGQETQY
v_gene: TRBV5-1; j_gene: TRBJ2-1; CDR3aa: ASSLNPGGHNEQF
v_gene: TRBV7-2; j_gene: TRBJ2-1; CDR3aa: ASSSPPGRRVVEQF
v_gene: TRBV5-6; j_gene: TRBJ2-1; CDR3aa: ASSLIPWTGGSYNEQF
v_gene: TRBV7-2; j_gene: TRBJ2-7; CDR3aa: ASSLFPTTSGLAYEQY
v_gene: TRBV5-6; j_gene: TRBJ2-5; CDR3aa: ASSCERREGLPETQY
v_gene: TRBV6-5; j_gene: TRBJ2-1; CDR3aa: ASSRDSYNEQF
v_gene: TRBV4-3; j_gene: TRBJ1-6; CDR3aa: ASSQDRGSLTLH
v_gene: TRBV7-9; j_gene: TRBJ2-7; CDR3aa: ASSHSYEQY
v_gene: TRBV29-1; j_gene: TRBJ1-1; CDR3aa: SVAPGWGMNTEAF
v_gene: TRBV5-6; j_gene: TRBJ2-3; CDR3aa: ASSLPPGADTQY
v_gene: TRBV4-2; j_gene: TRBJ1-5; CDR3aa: ASSQDAGARQPQH
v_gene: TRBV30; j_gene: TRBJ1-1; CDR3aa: AWSVGWVNAEAF
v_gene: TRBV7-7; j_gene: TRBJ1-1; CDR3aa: ASSPSVGAF
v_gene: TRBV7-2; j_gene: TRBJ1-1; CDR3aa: ASSVGTLNTEAF
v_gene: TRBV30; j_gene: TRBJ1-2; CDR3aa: AWTVGGNYGYT
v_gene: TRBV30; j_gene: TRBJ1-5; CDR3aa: AWSVRGQGNQPQH
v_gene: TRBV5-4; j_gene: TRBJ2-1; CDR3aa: ASRATGEHYNEQF